Listed below are T cell receptor beta chains from one sample, sequenced in a study of shared clonotypes between healthy human individuals. Profiled with immunoSEQ multiplex PCR; TCRdb holds only in-frame clones, not every one. The top ten hold approximately 0.13% of the sample, which has some 2,100,000 clones, about 94% seen once. The sample comprised naive CD4+ T cells sorted from blood. These receptors all stem from a man between 18 and 29 years old in good health. CDR3s include the opening cysteine and the closing phenylalanine or tryptophan. The order of the fields is CDR3 protein, CDR3 DNA, J gene, V gene, clone size, D gene. The D gene is left open where the match is weak. Not every row has a clone size; where given, it reads once, few, many or a size class.

CDR3 protein: CASSRDQPGEQFF
CDR3 DNA: TGTGCCAGCAGCCGGGACCAGCCGGGTGAGCAGTTCTTC
J gene: TRBJ2-1
V gene: TRBV7-8
clone size: .
D gene: .

CDR3 protein: CAWSSQGNTEAFF
CDR3 DNA: TGTGCCTGGAGTTCACAGGGGAACACTGAAGCTTTCTTT
J gene: TRBJ1-1
V gene: TRBV30
clone size: few
D gene: .

CDR3 protein: CAWTGTSGMGEQFF
CDR3 DNA: TGTGCCTGGACTGGGACTAGCGGGATGGGAGAGCAGTTCTTC
J gene: TRBJ2-1
V gene: TRBV30
clone size: .
D gene: TRBD2

CDR3 protein: CASSTSSGGPHEQYF
CDR3 DNA: TGTGCCAGCAGTACCAGTTCGGGAGGGCCCCACGAGCAGTACTTC
J gene: TRBJ2-7
V gene: TRBV6-6
clone size: .
D gene: TRBD2

CDR3 protein: CASSLDSGQRQFF
CDR3 DNA: TGCGCCAGCAGCTTGGATTCTGGCCAGCGACAGTTCTTC
J gene: TRBJ2-1
V gene: TRBV5-1
clone size: .
D gene: .

CDR3 protein: CASSSPGPTYEQYF
CDR3 DNA: TGTGCCAGCAGTTCCCCCGGGCCGACCTACGAGCAGTACTTC
J gene: TRBJ2-7
V gene: TRBV28
clone size: .
D gene: .

CDR3 protein: CASRPTGQGDEQYF
CDR3 DNA: TGTGCCAGCAGGCCCACGGGACAGGGAGACGAGCAGTACTTC
J gene: TRBJ2-7
V gene: TRBV6-4
clone size: .
D gene: TRBD1

CDR3 protein: CASSFGSQGPYEQYF
CDR3 DNA: TGCGCCAGCAGCTTTGGGTCCCAGGGCCCCTACGAGCAGTACTTC
J gene: TRBJ2-7
V gene: TRBV5-1
clone size: .
D gene: .

CDR3 protein: CASSSGAYVGTEAFF
CDR3 DNA: TGCGCCAGCAGTTCTGGGGCGTATGTTGGGACTGAAGCTTTCTTT
J gene: TRBJ1-1
V gene: TRBV5-1
clone size: .
D gene: .

CDR3 protein: CASSLREATQYF
CDR3 DNA: TGTGCCAGCAGCTTACGTGAGGCGACCCAGTACTTC
J gene: TRBJ2-5
V gene: TRBV7-2
clone size: .
D gene: .

CDR3 protein: CASSFPTNEKLFF
CDR3 DNA: TGTGCCAGCAGCTTCCCAACTAATGAAAAACTGTTTTTT
J gene: TRBJ1-4
V gene: TRBV7-9
clone size: .
D gene: .

CDR3 protein: CASSSDGAVNTGELFF
CDR3 DNA: TGTGCCAGCAGCTCCGACGGGGCGGTGAACACCGGGGAGCTGTTTTTT
J gene: TRBJ2-2
V gene: TRBV7-2
clone size: .
D gene: .

CDR3 protein: CASSSSHNTEAFF
CDR3 DNA: TGTGCCAGCAGCTCCTCACATAACACTGAAGCTTTCTTT
J gene: TRBJ1-1
V gene: TRBV7-9
clone size: .
D gene: .

CDR3 protein: CASSSALAGGTDTQYF
CDR3 DNA: TGTGCCAGCAGTTCCGCACTAGCGGGGGGCACAGATACGCAGTATTTT
J gene: TRBJ2-3
V gene: TRBV7-2
clone size: once
D gene: TRBD2

CDR3 protein: CASSRGWDYQETQYF
CDR3 DNA: TGTGCCAGCAGTCGGGGTTGGGACTACCAAGAGACCCAGTACTTC
J gene: TRBJ2-5
V gene: TRBV27
clone size: .
D gene: .

CDR3 protein: CASRETGAATNEKLFF
CDR3 DNA: TGTGCCAGCAGAGAGACAGGGGCCGCAACTAATGAAAAACTGTTTTTT
J gene: TRBJ1-4
V gene: TRBV25-1
clone size: .
D gene: TRBD1

CDR3 protein: CASLAGLATNAYEQYF
CDR3 DNA: TGTGCCAGCCTTGCGGGACTAGCAACCAACGCCTACGAGCAGTACTTC
J gene: TRBJ2-7
V gene: TRBV7-2
clone size: .
D gene: TRBD2

CDR3 protein: CASSNSGGFGFSYNEQFF
CDR3 DNA: TGTGCCAGCAGCAATAGCGGGGGTTTCGGTTTTTCCTACAATGAGCAGTTCTTC
J gene: TRBJ2-1
V gene: TRBV9
clone size: .
D gene: TRBD2

CDR3 protein: CAWSTQETQYF
CDR3 DNA: TGTGCCTGGAGTACACAAGAGACCCAGTACTTC
J gene: TRBJ2-5
V gene: TRBV30
clone size: .
D gene: .

CDR3 protein: CASSIDPTSGGKETQYF
CDR3 DNA: TGTGCCAGTAGTATAGATCCCACTAGCGGGGGCAAAGAGACCCAGTACTTC
J gene: TRBJ2-5
V gene: TRBV19
clone size: .
D gene: TRBD2

CDR3 protein: CAIALTGGETQYF
CDR3 DNA: TGTGCCATCGCGCTTACAGGGGGCGAGACCCAGTACTTC
J gene: TRBJ2-5
V gene: TRBV10-3
clone size: .
D gene: TRBD1

CDR3 protein: CASSPKTGGISEAFF
CDR3 DNA: TGTGCCAGCTCACCCAAGACAGGGGGGATATCTGAAGCTTTCTTT
J gene: TRBJ1-1
V gene: TRBV18
clone size: .
D gene: TRBD1

CDR3 protein: CASRPGVERGDTQYF
CDR3 DNA: TGTGCCAGCAGACCCGGGGTGGAGCGCGGAGATACGCAGTATTTT
J gene: TRBJ2-3
V gene: TRBV7-2
clone size: .
D gene: .

CDR3 protein: CASSLRGTGGSGANVLTF
CDR3 DNA: TGTGCCAGCAGTTTAAGAGGGACAGGGGGCTCTGGGGCCAACGTCCTGACTTTC
J gene: TRBJ2-6
V gene: TRBV27
clone size: .
D gene: TRBD1

CDR3 protein: CASSLGTSTEAFF
CDR3 DNA: TGTGCCAGCAGCTTAGGGACCTCGACTGAAGCTTTCTTT
J gene: TRBJ1-1
V gene: TRBV7-9
clone size: .
D gene: .

CDR3 protein: CAISDLVGAQGNTEAFF
CDR3 DNA: TGTGCCATCAGTGACCTTGTGGGGGCACAGGGGAACACTGAAGCTTTCTTT
J gene: TRBJ1-1
V gene: TRBV10-3
clone size: .
D gene: .

CDR3 protein: CSVEVSVAFAEAFF
CDR3 DNA: TGCAGCGTTGAAGTGTCAGTAGCTTTCGCTGAAGCTTTCTTT
J gene: TRBJ1-1
V gene: TRBV29-1
clone size: .
D gene: .

CDR3 protein: CASSLGTPNEKLFF
CDR3 DNA: TGCGCCAGCAGCCTCGGGACTCCTAATGAAAAACTGTTTTTT
J gene: TRBJ1-4
V gene: TRBV5-1
clone size: .
D gene: .

CDR3 protein: CAISELGSLEAFF
CDR3 DNA: TGTGCCATCAGTGAGTTAGGGAGTCTTGAAGCTTTCTTT
J gene: TRBJ1-1
V gene: TRBV10-3
clone size: .
D gene: .

CDR3 protein: CASRVLDNSYGYTF
CDR3 DNA: TGTGCCAGTAGGGTGTTAGACAATTCCTATGGCTACACCTTC
J gene: TRBJ1-2
V gene: TRBV19
clone size: .
D gene: .

CDR3 protein: CASSQDYGRSNQPQHF
CDR3 DNA: TGTGCCAGCAGCCAAGATTATGGGCGGAGCAATCAGCCCCAGCATTTT
J gene: TRBJ1-5
V gene: TRBV4-2
clone size: .
D gene: .

CDR3 protein: CASSLYPSGQGRTDTQYF
CDR3 DNA: TGTGCCAGCAGTTTATACCCGTCGGGACAGGGCCGCACAGATACGCAGTATTTT
J gene: TRBJ2-3
V gene: TRBV27
clone size: .
D gene: TRBD1

CDR3 protein: CASSLTGVSYGYTF
CDR3 DNA: TGTGCCAGCAGTTTGACAGGGGTTAGCTATGGCTACACCTTC
J gene: TRBJ1-2
V gene: TRBV2
clone size: .
D gene: TRBD1